This T cell receptor beta chain came from a study of T cells in Graves' hyperthyroidism and ophthalmopathy. Study results and limitations: Within blood appeared most thyroid clonotypes that had expanded above 0.001.

This clonotype was seen ten or more times. Its antigen remains unknown. CDR3 length equals 16 residues. CDR1 SGHRS and CDR2 YFSETQ come from the germline V gene. Trimming cost V 4 bases and J 1 base; bases outside gene matches: 7. Amplified regions were TCR beta CDR3 sequences from RNA transcripts. First-round RT-PCR with HTBI primers amplified the TCR CDR3 region. MiXCR, run by TCRdb on the multiplex PCR reads, gives a single entry per CDR3 protein. The table shows hundreds of thousands of distinct CDR3 sequences, with less than 25% occurring only once. Sequencing input: blood. The rearrangement links TRBV5-1 to TRBJ2-4; TRBD1 agrees at 8 bases. The TCR originated in a young man with Graves' ophthalmopathy. CDR3: CASSATGEEAKNIQYF. Here the CDR3 DNA reads TGCGCCAGCAGCGCGACAGGGGAGGAGGCCAAAAACATTCAGTACTTC.